The next 24 T cell receptor beta chains were all read from a single sample in a study of long-term antiretroviral therapy in people with HIV. Researchers ran immunoSEQ v3.0 at survey level. Clones were read by immunoSEQ multiplex PCR, and TCRdb kept only the in-frame ones, dropping some. The sample has 20,000 to 25,000 clones, 84% seen once. This sample comprised unsorted PBMCs, obtained 0.1 years before starting antiretroviral therapy. All receptors come from a man aged 18 to 30 with HIV.

The V call is TRBV5-1, the J call TRBJ1-1; unclear D gene. Trimming pared 1 base from V and 0 bases from J, leaving 7 bases between. The CDR3 is 14 residues long. Germline V gene data show CDR1 as SGHRS and CDR2 as YFSETQ. CDR3 nucleotide sequence: TGCGCCAGCAGCTTGCAACAGTTGAACACTGAAGCTTTCTTT. Translating it yields CASSLQQLNTEAFF.

The V call is TRBV30, the J call TRBJ1-1; the match to TRBD1 covers 9 bases. Germline CDR1 is GTSNPN and CDR2 is SVGIG (reference sequence). The J segment lost 4 bases and the V segment lost 5 bases, leaving 11 bases of the junction unmatched. The CDR3 is 15 residues long. The CDR3 protein is CAWGYRGRRFTEAFF. CDR3 bases: TGTGCCTGGGGTTACAGGGGGCGGAGGTTCACTGAAGCTTTCTTT. Variable domain in full (rest from reference TRBV30 and TRBJ1-1): SQTIHQWPATLVQPVGSPLSLECTVEGTSNPNLYWYRQAAGRGLQLLFYSVGIGQISSEVPQNLSASRPQDRQFILSSKKLLLSDSGFYLCAWGYRGRRFTEAFFGQGTRLTVV.

Written as DNA, the CDR3 is TGTGCCAGCAGCTTAGTAGGGGTCGGAACCTACAATGAGCAGTTCTTC. Translated, it gives CASSLVGVGTYNEQFF. The chain carries TRBV11-2 and TRBJ2-1; tentative D call: TRBD1 (5 bases). V dropped 1 base and J dropped 2 bases, with 12 bases sitting between them. Germline values: CDR1 SGHAT, CDR2 FQNNGV. CDR3 length: 16 amino acids.

The V gene is TRBV2, the J gene TRBJ2-3; TRBD2 matches at 10 bases. This CDR3 region has 16 residues. The germline V gene encodes CDR1 SNHLY and CDR2 FYNNEI. Trimming at V came to 1 base and at J to 5 bases, leaving 6 bases not matched to a gene. The DNA of the CDR3 is TGTGCCAGCAGTGAAGTCGCTAGCGGGGGTCTAGATACGCAGTATTTT. The encoded protein is CASSEVASGGLDTQYF. The full variable domain, its missing parts supplied by reference TRBV2 and TRBJ2-3, is EPEVTQTPSHQVTQMGQEVILRCVPISNHLYFYWYRQILGQKVEFLVSFYNNEISEKSEIFDDQFSVERPDGSNFTLKIRSTKLEDSAMYFCASSEVASGGLDTQYFGPGTRLTVL.

The genes are TRBV14 and TRBJ2-1; 8 bases line up with TRBD2. This CDR3 contains 18 residues. Germline values: CDR1 SGHDN, CDR2 FVKESK. Germline trimming cut 0 bases from V and 7 bases from J; bases unmatched to any gene: 14. In nucleotides, the CDR3 is TGTGCCAGCAGCCAAGATGGGGTCGGGAGGGCCAAAGGAAATGAGCAGTTCTTC. Its translation: CASSQDGVGRAKGNEQFF.

This clone was counted a single time. This chain uses TRBV5-1 with TRBJ1-2; a possible D gene is TRBD1 (6 bases). There are 14 residues in the CDR3. In germline, CDR1 is SGHRS, CDR2 YFSETQ. V lost 1 base to trimming and J lost 3 bases, with 10 bases between them. The chain's CDR3 is CASSLLGGDYGYTF. DNA for the CDR3: TGCGCCAGCAGCTTGTTAGGGGGGGACTATGGCTACACCTTC. Full variable domain (outside the CDR3, taken from reference TRBV5-1 and TRBJ1-2): KAGVTQTPRYLIKTRGQQVTLSCSPISGHRSVSWYQQTPGQGLQFLFEYFSETQRNKGNFPGRFSGRQFSNSRSEMNVSTLELGDSALYLCASSLLGGDYGYTFGSGTRLTVV.

The chain is built from TRBV7-3 and TRBJ2-2; no clear D. The CDR3 is made up of 16 amino acids. The V end was cut by 1 base, the J end by 0 bases, with 9 bases between. Germline V gene data show CDR1 as SGHTA and CDR2 as FQGTGA. CDR3 sequence reads: CASSLNGAANTGELFF. As DNA, the CDR3 is TGTGCCAGCAGCTTAAATGGAGCAGCGAACACCGGGGAGCTGTTTTTT. Variable domain in full (rest from reference TRBV7-3 and TRBJ2-2): GAGVSQTPSNKVTEKGKYVELRCDPISGHTALYWYRQSLGQGPEFLIYFQGTGAADDSGLPNDRFFAVRPEGSVSTLKIQRTERGDSAVYLCASSLNGAANTGELFFGEGSRLTVL.

This clone has more than one count but fewer than ten. The chain joins TRBV11-2 to TRBJ1-2, with a possible D match to TRBD1 (5 bases). Trimming shortened V by 0 bases and J by 8 bases, and 19 bases separated the two germline ends. Germline loops: CDR1 SGHAT, CDR2 FQNNGV. This CDR3 comprises 16 residues. CDR3 coding DNA: TGTGCCAGCAGCTTAGATCCTGTTCACAGGACTGAGGGCTACACCTTC. Protein product: CASSLDPVHRTEGYTF.

The chain uses TRBV6-5 and TRBJ1-6; D gene ambiguous. The CDR3 has 15 residues. Germline CDR1 and CDR2: MNHEY and SVGAGI. V lost 0 bases and J lost 8, with 11 bases in between. CDR3 coding DNA: TGTGCCAGCAGTTACTCCGGTCTTATGGATTCACCCCTCCACTTT. Amino acid sequence: CASSYSGLMDSPLHF.

The rearrangement joins TRBV6-5 to TRBJ1-1; D gene ambiguous. The length of the CDR3 is 14 residues. CDR1 MNHEY and CDR2 SVGAGI come from the germline V gene. V was trimmed by 5 bases and J by 6 bases, leaving 16 bases between them. The CDR3 spells CASSRRPFPPEAFF. Written as DNA, the CDR3 is TGTGCCAGCAGTCGGCGACCCTTCCCCCCTGAAGCTTTCTTT.

The rearrangement links TRBV5-5 to TRBJ2-6, with 8 bases fitting TRBD1. In germline, CDR1 is SGHKS, CDR2 YYEKEE (reference sequence). This CDR3 spans 19 amino acids. V gave up 2 bases and J gave up 0 bases; unmatched junction bases: 10. The CDR3 DNA follows: TGTGCCAGCAGCTTCCCAGGACAGGGATTGAGCTCTGGGGCCAACGTCCTGACTTTC. Amino acids: CASSFPGQGLSSGANVLTF.

The rearrangement uses TRBV10-3 and TRBJ2-3, with TRBD2 identical over 7 bases. The CDR3 covers 15 residues. The germline CDR1 and CDR2 sequences are ENHRY and SYGVKD. Trimming took 4 bases from V and 1 from J; bases not matched to a gene: 5. CDR3 sequence: CAISASGDGTDTQYF. The CDR3 region has the DNA TGTGCCATCAGTGCCAGCGGGGATGGCACAGATACGCAGTATTTT.

The chain employs TRBV14 and TRBJ1-1, with D possibly matching TRBD1 (5 bases). V lost 5 bases and J lost 2, with 15 bases in between. Germline loops: CDR1 SGHDN, CDR2 FVKESK. The CDR3 has 15 amino acids. The CDR3 reads CASSNMGGFNTEAFF. The CDR3 bases are TGTGCCAGCAGCAACATGGGGGGGTTTAACACTGAAGCTTTCTTT.

The rearrangement uses TRBV13 and TRBJ2-5; 7 bases are a match to TRBD1. V shed 4 bases, J shed 2 bases, and the junction held 7 bases outside the gene matches. Germline loops: CDR1 PRHDT, CDR2 FYEKMQ (reference sequence). The CDR3 consists of 15 residues. CDR3 nucleotide sequence: TGTGCCAGCAGCTCCAGGGGGTCGGGACAAGAGACCCAGTACTTC. It translates to CASSSRGSGQETQYF.

The chain combines TRBV18 with TRBJ1-1, with no clear D. Deletions cut 2 bases from V and 4 bases from J, with 2 bases between. CDR3 size: 11 residues. Germline loops: CDR1 KGHSH, CDR2 LQKENI. This CDR3 is CASSPATEAFF. CDR3 DNA: TGTGCCAGCTCACCAGCCACTGAAGCTTTCTTT.

The CDR3 DNA reads TGTGCCATCAAAGACAGGGTCTTATCCTACGAGCAGTACTTC. This codes for CAIKDRVLSYEQYF. The chain couples TRBV10-3 to TRBJ2-7; TRBD1 matches 7 bases. Germline V gene sequence: CDR1 ENHRY, CDR2 SYGVKD. The CDR3 runs to 14 residues. The V segment lost 7 bases and the J segment 1 base; nucleotides outside the gene matches: 7.

The rearrangement links TRBV5-1 to TRBJ2-3, with D unresolved. Germline-derived CDR1 and CDR2 are SGHRS and YFSETQ. There are 14 residues in the CDR3. V lost 0 bases and J lost 2, with 7 bases in between. The CDR3 nucleotides are TGCGCCAGCAGCTTGGAGGCAGACACAGATACGCAGTATTTT. Translating gives CASSLEADTDTQYF.

The genes are TRBV30 and TRBJ1-5, with D possibly being TRBD1 (6 bases). The germline V gene encodes CDR1 GTSNPN and CDR2 SVGIG (reference sequence). This CDR3 comprises 13 residues. The V end was cut by 4 bases, the J end by 0 bases, with 7 bases between. Here the CDR3 reads CAWTTGSNQPQHF. In nucleotides, the CDR3 is TGTGCCTGGACGACAGGTAGCAATCAGCCCCAGCATTTT.

V gene TRBV6-1 combines with J gene TRBJ2-3; D is ambiguous. CDR3 size: 11 residues. V gave up 2 bases and J gave up 10 bases, with 7 bases separating them. CDR1 MNHNS and CDR2 SASEGT come from the germline V gene. Written as DNA, the CDR3 is TGTGCCAGCAGTGAACTAGACCCGCAGTATTTT. It yields the protein CASSELDPQYF.

This chain links TRBV29-1 with TRBJ2-5; no clear D. The CDR3 runs 13 residues. Germline V lookup: CDR1 SQVTM, CDR2 ANQGSEA. V lost 5 bases and J lost 5, with 15 bases in between. CDR3 DNA sequence: TGCAGCGTTCGGGTTAGTGTCAGGGAGACCCAGTACTTC. Residues: CSVRVSVRETQYF.

This clone occurred once. V gene TRBV19 combines with J gene TRBJ2-1; 9 nucleotides match TRBD1. The CDR3 sequence is 15 residues long. Germline trimming cut 9 bases from V and 10 bases from J; bases unmatched to any gene: 16. The germline V gene has CDR1 LNHDA and CDR2 SQIVND (reference sequence). In nucleotides, the CDR3 is TGTGCCAGCTCCCAGTGGACAGGGGTAAAGGAGGAGCAGTTCTTC. It is translated as CASSQWTGVKEEQFF. The variable domain in full, completed from reference TRBV19 and TRBJ2-1, reads DGGITQSPKYLFRKEGQNVTLSCEQNLNHDAMYWYRQDPGQGLRLIYYSQIVNDFQKGDIAEGYSVSREKKESFPLTVTSAQKNPTAFYLCASSQWTGVKEEQFFGPGTRLTVL.

The rearrangement links TRBV4-1 to TRBJ2-3; tentatively, D is TRBD2 (5 bases). V was pared by 0 bases and J by 1 base, with 5 bases between. Germline V gene data show CDR1 as MGHRA and CDR2 as YSYEKL. CDR3 length equals 14 residues. CDR3 sequence: CASSQEEGTDTQYF. CDR3 bases: TGCGCCAGCAGCCAAGAGGAGGGCACAGATACGCAGTATTTT.

Judged by abundance, this clone is medium-sized. The chain couples TRBV6-1 to TRBJ2-2; 12 nucleotides agree with TRBD1. J lost 7 bases, V lost 8 bases, and 5 bases had no gene match. CDR1 and CDR2 (germline): MNHNS, SASEGT. This CDR3 has 14 residues. The CDR3 here is CASRDRGRVGELFF. The CDR3 DNA reads as TGTGCCAGCCGGGACAGGGGGCGGGTCGGGGAGCTGTTTTTT.

V gene TRBV15 combines with J gene TRBJ1-4; 7 bases map to TRBD1. The V gene's germline CDR1 is LNHNV and CDR2 YYDKDF (reference sequence). V lost 1 base and J lost 7; bases outside the gene matches: 15. The CDR3 has 18 amino acids. CDR3 DNA: TGTGCCACCAGCAGAGGACAGGGAATTTTGGGAGCGAGTGAAAAACTGTTTTTT. Protein: CATSRGQGILGASEKLFF.